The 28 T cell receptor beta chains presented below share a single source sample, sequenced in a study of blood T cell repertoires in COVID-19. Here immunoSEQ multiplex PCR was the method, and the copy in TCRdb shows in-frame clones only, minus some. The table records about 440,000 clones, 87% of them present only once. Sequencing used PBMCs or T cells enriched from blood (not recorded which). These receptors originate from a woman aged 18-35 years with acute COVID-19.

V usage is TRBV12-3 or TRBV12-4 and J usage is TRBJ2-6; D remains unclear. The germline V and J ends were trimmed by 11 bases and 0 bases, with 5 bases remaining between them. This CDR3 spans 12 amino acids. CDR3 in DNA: TGTGCCCTCGGCTCTGGGGCCAACGTCCTGACTTTC. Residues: CALGSGANVLTF.

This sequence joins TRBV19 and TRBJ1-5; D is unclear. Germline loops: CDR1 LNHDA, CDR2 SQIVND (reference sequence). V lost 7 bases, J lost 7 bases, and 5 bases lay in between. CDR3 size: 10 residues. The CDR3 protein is CASNKQPQHF. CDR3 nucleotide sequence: TGTGCCAGTAACAAACAGCCCCAGCATTTT.

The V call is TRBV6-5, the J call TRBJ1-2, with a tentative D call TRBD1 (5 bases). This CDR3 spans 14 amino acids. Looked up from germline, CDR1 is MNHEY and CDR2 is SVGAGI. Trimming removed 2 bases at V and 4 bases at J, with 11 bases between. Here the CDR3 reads CASSYGSDSYGYTF. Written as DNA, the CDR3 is TGTGCCAGCAGTTACGGCAGCGACAGCTATGGCTACACCTTC.

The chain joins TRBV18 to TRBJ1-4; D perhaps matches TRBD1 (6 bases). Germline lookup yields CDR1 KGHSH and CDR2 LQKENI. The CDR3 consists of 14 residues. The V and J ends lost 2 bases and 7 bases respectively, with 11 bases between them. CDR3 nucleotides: TGTGCCAGCTCACCAAGGGGGGGGACTGAAAAACTGTTTTTT. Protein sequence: CASSPRGGTEKLFF.

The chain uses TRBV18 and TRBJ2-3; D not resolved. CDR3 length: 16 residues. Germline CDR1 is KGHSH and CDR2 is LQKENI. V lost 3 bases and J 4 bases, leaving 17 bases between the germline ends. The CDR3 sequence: CASSPVISGRADTQYF. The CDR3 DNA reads TGTGCCAGCTCACCCGTGATATCCGGTCGGGCAGATACGCAGTATTTT.

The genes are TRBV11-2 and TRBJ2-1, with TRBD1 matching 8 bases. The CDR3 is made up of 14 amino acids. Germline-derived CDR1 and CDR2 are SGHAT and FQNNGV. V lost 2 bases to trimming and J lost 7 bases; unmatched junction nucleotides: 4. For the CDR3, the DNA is TGTGCCAGCAGCTTAACAGGGGGAACGAATGAGCAGTTCTTC. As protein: CASSLTGGTNEQFF.

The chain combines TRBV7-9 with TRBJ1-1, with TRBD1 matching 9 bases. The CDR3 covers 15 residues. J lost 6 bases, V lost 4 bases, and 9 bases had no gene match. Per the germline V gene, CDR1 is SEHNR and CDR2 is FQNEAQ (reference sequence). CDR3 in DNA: TGTGCCAGCAGCTCGCAACAACAGGGGGCCCCTGAAGCTTTCTTT. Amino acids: CASSSQQQGAPEAFF. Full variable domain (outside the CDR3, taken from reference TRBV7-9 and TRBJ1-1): DTGVSQNPRHKITKRGQNVTFRCDPISEHNRLYWYRQTLGQGPEFLTYFQNEAQLEKSRLLSDRFSAERPKGSFSTLEIQRTEQGDSAMYLCASSSQQQGAPEAFFGQGTRLTVV.

For the CDR3, the DNA is TGTGCCAGCAGCTTAGGAGGCGGGCATTCACCCCTCCACTTT. Its translation is CASSLGGGHSPLHF. This chain uses TRBV7-2 with TRBJ1-6; no firm D call. Germline CDR1 reads SGHTA; CDR2 reads FQGNSA. The CDR3 consists of 14 residues. V lost 1 base and J 8 bases, leaving 9 bases between the germline ends.

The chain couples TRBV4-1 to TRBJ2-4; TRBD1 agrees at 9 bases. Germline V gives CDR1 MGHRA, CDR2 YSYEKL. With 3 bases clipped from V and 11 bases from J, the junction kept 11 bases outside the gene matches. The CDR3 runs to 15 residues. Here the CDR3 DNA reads TGCGCCAGCAGCCAGGCCGGGACAGGGATTGAGGTTCAGTACTTC. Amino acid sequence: CASSQAGTGIEVQYF.

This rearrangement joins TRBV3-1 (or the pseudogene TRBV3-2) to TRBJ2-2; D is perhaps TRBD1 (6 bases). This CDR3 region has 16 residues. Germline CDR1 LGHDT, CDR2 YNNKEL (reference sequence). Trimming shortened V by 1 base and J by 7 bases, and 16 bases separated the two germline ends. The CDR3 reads CASSQGGQGSIGELFF. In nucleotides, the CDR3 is TGTGCCAGCAGCCAAGGGGGGCAGGGTAGTATCGGGGAGCTGTTTTTT.

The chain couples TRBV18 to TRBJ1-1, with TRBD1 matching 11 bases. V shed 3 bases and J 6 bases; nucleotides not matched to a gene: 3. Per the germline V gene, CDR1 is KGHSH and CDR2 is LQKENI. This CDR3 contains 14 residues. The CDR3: CASSPDRGQAEAFF. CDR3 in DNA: TGTGCCAGCTCACCGGACAGGGGGCAGGCTGAAGCTTTCTTT.

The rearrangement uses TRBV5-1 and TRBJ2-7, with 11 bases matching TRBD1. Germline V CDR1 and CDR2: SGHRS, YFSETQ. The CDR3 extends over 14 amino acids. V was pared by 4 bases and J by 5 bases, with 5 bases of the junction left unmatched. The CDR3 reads CASSLGQGAHEQYF. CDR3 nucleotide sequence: TGCGCCAGCAGCCTCGGACAGGGGGCGCACGAGCAGTACTTC.

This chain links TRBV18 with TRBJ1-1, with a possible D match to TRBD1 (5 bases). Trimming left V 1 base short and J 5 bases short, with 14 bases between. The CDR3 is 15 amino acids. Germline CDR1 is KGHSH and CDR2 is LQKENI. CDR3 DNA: TGTGCCAGCTCACCACTAACAGGCTTAGGTACTGAAGCTTTCTTT. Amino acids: CASSPLTGLGTEAFF.

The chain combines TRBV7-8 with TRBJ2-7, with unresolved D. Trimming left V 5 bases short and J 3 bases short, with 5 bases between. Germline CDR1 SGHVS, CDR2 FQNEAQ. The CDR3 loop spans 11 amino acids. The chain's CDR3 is CASSPGYEQYF. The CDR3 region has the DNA TGTGCCAGCAGCCCCGGCTACGAGCAGTACTTC. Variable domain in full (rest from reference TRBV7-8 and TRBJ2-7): GAGVSQSPRYKVAKRGQDVALRCDPISGHVSLFWYQQALGQGPEFLTYFQNEAQLDKSGLPSDRFFAERPEGSVSTLKIQRTQQEDSAVYLCASSPGYEQYFGPGTRLTVT.

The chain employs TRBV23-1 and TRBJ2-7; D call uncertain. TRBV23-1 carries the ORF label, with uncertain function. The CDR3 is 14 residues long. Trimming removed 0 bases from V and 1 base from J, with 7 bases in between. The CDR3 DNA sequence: TGCGCCAGCAGTCAATCGCACAGTTCCTACGAGCAGTACTTC. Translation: CASSQSHSSYEQYF.

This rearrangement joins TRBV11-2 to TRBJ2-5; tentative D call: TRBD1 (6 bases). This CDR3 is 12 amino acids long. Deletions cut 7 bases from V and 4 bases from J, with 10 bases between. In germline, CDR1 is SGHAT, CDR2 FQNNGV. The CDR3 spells CASNQGRETQYF. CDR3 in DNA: TGTGCCAGCAACCAGGGGCGAGAGACCCAGTACTTC.

The CDR3, as DNA: TGCGCCAGCAGCTTGGAACCGGGACAGGGGATCGGAAACACCATATATTTT. Protein product: CASSLEPGQGIGNTIYF. The chain couples TRBV5-1 to TRBJ1-3; 10 nucleotides line up with TRBD1. Looked up from germline, CDR1 is SGHRS and CDR2 is YFSETQ. The CDR3 loop spans 17 amino acids. V trimming: 0 bases; J trimming: 4 bases; junction bases outside the gene matches: 7.

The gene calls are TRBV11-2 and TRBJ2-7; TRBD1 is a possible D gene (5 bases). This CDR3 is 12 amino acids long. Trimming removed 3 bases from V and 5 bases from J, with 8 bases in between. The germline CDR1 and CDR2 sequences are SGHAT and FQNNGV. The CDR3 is CASSFQGDEQYF. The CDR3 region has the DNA TGTGCCAGCAGCTTCCAGGGTGACGAGCAGTACTTC.

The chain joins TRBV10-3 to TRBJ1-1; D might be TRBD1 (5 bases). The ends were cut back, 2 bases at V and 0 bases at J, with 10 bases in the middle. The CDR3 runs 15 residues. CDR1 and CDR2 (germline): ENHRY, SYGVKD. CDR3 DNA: TGTGCCATCAGTGAGGACAGTACTATGAACACTGAAGCTTTCTTT. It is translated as CAISEDSTMNTEAFF.

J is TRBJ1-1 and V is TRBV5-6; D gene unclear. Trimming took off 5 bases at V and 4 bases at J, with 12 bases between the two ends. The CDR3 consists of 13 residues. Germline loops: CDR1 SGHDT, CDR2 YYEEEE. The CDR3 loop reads CASRREAVTEAFF. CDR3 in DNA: TGTGCCAGCAGGAGGGAAGCGGTCACTGAAGCTTTCTTT.

The CDR3, as DNA: TGTGCCACCAGCAGACGGCAGGGGTGGGCTGAAGCTTTCTTT. Translation: CATSRRQGWAEAFF. The chain carries TRBV15 and TRBJ1-1; TRBD1 is a possible D gene (6 bases). V dropped 2 bases and J dropped 6 bases, with 13 bases sitting between them. Germline CDR1 and CDR2: LNHNV and YYDKDF (reference sequence). The CDR3 is made up of 14 amino acids.

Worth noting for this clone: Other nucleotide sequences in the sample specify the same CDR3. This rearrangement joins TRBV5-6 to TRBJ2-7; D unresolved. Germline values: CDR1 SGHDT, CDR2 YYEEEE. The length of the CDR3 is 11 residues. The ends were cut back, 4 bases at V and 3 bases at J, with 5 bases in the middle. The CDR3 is CASSSYYEQYF. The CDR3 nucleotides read TGTGCCAGCAGCAGCTACTACGAGCAGTACTTC.

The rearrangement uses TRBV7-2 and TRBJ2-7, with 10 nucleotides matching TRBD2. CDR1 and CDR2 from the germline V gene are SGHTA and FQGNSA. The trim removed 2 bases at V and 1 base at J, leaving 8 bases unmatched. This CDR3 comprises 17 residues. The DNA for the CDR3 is TGTGCCAGCAGCTTAACGAGCGCTAGCGGGGGATCCTACGAGCAGTACTTC. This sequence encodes CASSLTSASGGSYEQYF.

DNA for the CDR3: TGTGCCACCAGTGACAGACTAGCGGTGAACACCGGGGAGCTGTTTTTT. Protein sequence: CATSDRLAVNTGELFF. This chain uses TRBV24-1 with TRBJ2-2; 9 bases map to TRBD2. CDR3 length: 16 residues. V lost 4 bases to trimming and J lost 1 base; unmatched junction nucleotides: 3. The V gene's germline CDR1 is KGHDR and CDR2 SFDVKD.

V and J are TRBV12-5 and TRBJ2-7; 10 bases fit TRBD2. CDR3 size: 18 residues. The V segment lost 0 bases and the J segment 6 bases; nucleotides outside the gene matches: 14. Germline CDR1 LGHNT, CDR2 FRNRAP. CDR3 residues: CASGLVGVGLAGVGEQYF. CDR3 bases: TGTGCTAGTGGTTTGGTAGGGGTGGGTCTAGCGGGAGTCGGCGAGCAGTACTTC.

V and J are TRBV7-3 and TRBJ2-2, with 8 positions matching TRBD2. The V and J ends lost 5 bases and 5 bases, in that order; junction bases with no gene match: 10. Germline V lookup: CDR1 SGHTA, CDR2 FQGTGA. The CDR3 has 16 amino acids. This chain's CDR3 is CASSLLAGGWTGELFF. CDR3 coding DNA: TGTGCCAGCAGCCTACTCGCGGGGGGATGGACCGGGGAGCTGTTTTTT.

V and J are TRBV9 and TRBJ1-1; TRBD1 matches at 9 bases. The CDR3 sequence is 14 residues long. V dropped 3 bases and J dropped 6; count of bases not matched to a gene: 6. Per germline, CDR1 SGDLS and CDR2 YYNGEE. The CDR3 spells CASSAIQGASEAFF. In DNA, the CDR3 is TGTGCCAGCAGCGCCATACAGGGGGCATCTGAAGCTTTCTTT.

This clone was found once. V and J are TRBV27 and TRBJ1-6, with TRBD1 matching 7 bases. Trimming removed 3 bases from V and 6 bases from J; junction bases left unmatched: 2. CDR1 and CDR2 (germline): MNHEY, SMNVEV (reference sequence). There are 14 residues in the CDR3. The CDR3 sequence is CASSLGDSNSPLHF. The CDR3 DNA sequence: TGTGCCAGCAGTTTGGGGGACAGTAATTCACCCCTCCACTTT.